This T cell receptor (beta chain) was retrieved from a study of cytomegalovirus exposure and HLA in healthy donors. TCRdb's table, derived via immunoSEQ multiplex PCR, lists solely in-frame clones and lacks some. This sample has some 200,000 clones, with 80% to 85% found just once. The V gene lost 7 bases and the J gene lost 3 bases, with 12 bases spanning the gap. The CDR3 runs 13 residues. Germline values: CDR1 SEHNR, CDR2 FQNEAQ (reference sequence). The sample was PBMCs. This receptor was taken from a woman between 18 and 29 years old in good health and CMV-seropositive. The J gene is TRBJ1-1, the V gene TRBV7-9, with D uncertain. The CDR3 DNA reads TGTGCCAGCACCCAAAGGAGGGACACTGAAGCTTTCTTT. Encoded protein: CASTQRRDTEAFF.